This T cell receptor (beta chain) appears in the sequencing data of a study of PD-L1 blockade in urothelial cancer. For the study at large: Blood analysis was done at 3 weeks (second dose) and 6 weeks after treatment began.

V lost 3 bases and J lost 7, with 11 bases in between. The CDR3 runs to 14 residues. The germline CDR1 and CDR2 sequences are SGHNT and YYREEE (reference sequence). Regarding time point: pretreatment peripheral blood. This table comes from immunoSEQ multiplex PCR, and its TCRdb copy is limited to in-frame clones, with some not included. The table lists tens of thousands of clones, roughly 86% of them singletons. J is TRBJ1-6 and V is TRBV5-4; D possibly corresponds to TRBD1 (6 bases). The receptor was derived from a man in his sixties with urothelial cancer. The material sequenced was PBMCs, taken around atezolizumab (anti-PD-L1) treatment. In DNA form, the CDR3 reads TGTGCCAGCAGCTCAACAGGGAGCAATTCACCCCTCCACTTT. This gives the protein CASSSTGSNSPLHF.